Sequencing of this TCR beta chain was carried out in a study of T cell repertoires in cytomegalovirus infection (dated by TCRdb to the late 2010s). Some background on the complete study: Recently identified HLA-C-restricted CMV epitopes, whose presentation resists viral immunomodulation, were targeted by peptide stimulations together with well-studied HLA-B-restricted epitopes. The HLA type of each donor mattered for the analysis, because public TCR beta signatures pointed to carriage of CMV infection along with the matching HLA type.

As to this clonotype: Its antigen remains unidentified. The record has no base qualities; no much larger clone is one base away.

The treatment or condition tag for this specimen amounts to: in vitro stimulation with specific CMV peptide epitopes to enrich CMV-specific T cells. Based on the germline V gene, the CDR1 and CDR2 sequences are MNHNS and SASEGT. Counted from cysteine to phenylalanine, this CDR3 has 15 amino acids. The retained sequence is limited to the CDR3, 45 bases, with the frame set at the first base. The junction shows trimming of 8 bases on V and 3 bases on J, plus 17 bases between the germline ends. The run used an Illumina HiSeq 1500. Using fastp at Q25 and MiXCR, TCRdb reprocessed the public reads and kept productive beta chains. One record per CDR3 amino acid sequence lists the most common genes and DNA. Present in this sample are some 500,000 distinct CDR3 sequences, over 35% of which were seen just once. The top ten hold 48% of the sample. Findings and caveats that apply to the study as a whole: In the ex vivo response, HLA-C-restricted CMV-specific TCR beta clonotypes were dominant, and in two of eight donors the single most frequent clonotype came from this HLA-C-restricted group. Carriers of CMV infection plus the relevant HLA type were discriminated by the cumulative frequency of public TCR beta family members in the study cohort and in an independent roughly 400-donor cohort.

The clonotype was recovered from a human donor in good health (CMV status not recorded). Some clones in this sample may be carry-over from other donors' samples. This chain is built from TRBV6-1 and TRBJ1-5, with TRBD1 perhaps the D gene, on 5 matching bases. The specimen comprised cultured PBMCs, sampled from culture after CMV antigen stimulation. The CDR3 region has the sequence CASGAEWQTNQPQHF. The sequenced DNA: TGTGCCAGCGGGGCCGAGTGGCAGACCAATCAGCCCCAGCATTTT.